The 26 T cell receptor beta chains below all came from one sample that was sequenced in a study of blood T cells in healthy people across ages. PCR was performed a second time for roughly 7 to 12 cycles using a sample-barcoded 5' primer and a J-beta primer mix. TCRdb used MiXCR to reprocess the 5' RACE reads, holding one entry per CDR3 protein. This sample yields around 1,800,000 distinct CDR3 sequences, of which about two fifths are seen a single time; roughly 23% belongs to the top ten. The specimen was blood. Every receptor here comes from a human donor in good health.

This chain uses TRBV30 with TRBJ2-2; D is perhaps TRBD1 (6 bases). V lost 1 base and J 3 bases, leaving 9 bases between the germline ends. CDR1 is GTSNPN and CDR2 is SVGIG in the germline V gene (reference sequence). This CDR3 has 14 amino acids. CDR3 residues: CAWSGRGYTGELFF. CDR3 DNA sequence: TGTGCCTGGAGTGGCAGGGGATACACCGGGGAGCTGTTTTTT. Full variable domain (outside the CDR3, taken from reference TRBV30 and TRBJ2-2): SQTIHQWPATLVQPVGSPLSLECTVEGTSNPNLYWYRQAAGRGLQLLFYSVGIGQISSEVPQNLSASRPQDRQFILSSKKLLLSDSGFYLCAWSGRGYTGELFFGEGSRLTVL.

This clonotype has more than one count but fewer than ten. V usage is TRBV4-2 and J usage is TRBJ2-1; D uncertain. This CDR3 spans 15 amino acids. The V end was cut by 2 bases, the J end by 0 bases, with 8 bases between. The V gene's germline CDR1 is LGHNA and CDR2 YNFKEQ. CDR3 residues: CASSQYASSYNEQFF. CDR3 sequence (DNA): TGTGCCAGCAGCCAATATGCTAGCTCCTACAATGAGCAGTTCTTC.

This clonotype occurred a few times. The DNA of the CDR3 is TGTGCCAGCAGTTATCCAGGCGGACATAGCAATCAGCCCCAGCATTTT. Protein sequence: CASSYPGGHSNQPQHF. The rearrangement uses TRBV6-6 and TRBJ1-5, with a tentative D call TRBD1 (5 bases). Per germline, CDR1 MNHNY and CDR2 SVGAGI (reference sequence). CDR3 length equals 16 residues. Trimming cost V 3 bases and J 0 bases, with 12 bases left between them.

This clonotype was detected many times. The rearrangement joins TRBV7-2 to TRBJ2-1; maybe TRBD2 (6 bases). V gave up 5 bases and J gave up 7 bases, with 9 bases separating them. This CDR3 spans 12 amino acids. Germline CDR1 SGHTA, CDR2 FQGNSA. The CDR3 spells CASSPGRNEQFF. The DNA of the CDR3 is TGTGCCAGCAGCCCCGGGAGAAATGAGCAGTTCTTC.

V usage is TRBV5-6 and J usage is TRBJ1-2, with D perhaps TRBD1 (5 bases). V was clipped by 0 bases and J by 6 bases, with 15 bases between them. The V gene's germline CDR1 is SGHDT and CDR2 YYEEEE. The CDR3 spans 15 residues. The CDR3 nucleotides are TGTGCCAGCAGCTTGGTGGGCAGGGATGCGGATGGCTACACCTTC. Amino acids: CASSLVGRDADGYTF.

V usage is TRBV13 and J usage is TRBJ2-7; 7 bases are a match to TRBD1. The germline V gene encodes CDR1 PRHDT and CDR2 FYEKMQ (reference sequence). This CDR3 is 13 amino acids long. V was pared by 6 bases and J by 7 bases, with 9 bases of the junction left unmatched. Here the CDR3 reads CASSSRQGEEQYF. Written as DNA, the CDR3 is TGTGCCAGCAGTAGCAGACAGGGAGAGGAGCAGTACTTC.

This clonotype has only a few counts. The rearrangement uses TRBV2 and TRBJ2-5, with TRBD2 matching 8 bases. Trimming cost V 8 bases and J 5 bases; bases outside gene matches: 10. The germline V gene encodes CDR1 SNHLY and CDR2 FYNNEI. The CDR3 totals 14 residues. CDR3 DNA: TGTGCCAGCGGAGGGCAAGCGGGGGTTGAGACCCAGTACTTC. Residues: CASGGQAGVETQYF.

The V call is TRBV11-2, the J call TRBJ2-7; either TRBD1 or TRBD2 may fit D (5 bases each). Germline loops: CDR1 SGHAT, CDR2 FQNNGV. V was pared by 3 bases and J by 2 bases, with 14 bases between. CDR3 size: 15 residues. The CDR3 coding sequence is TGTGCCAGCAGCTTCGGGGCAAGTCATCCCTACGAGCAGTACTTC. Translating it yields CASSFGASHPYEQYF.

This chain links TRBV20-1 with TRBJ2-5; tentative D call: TRBD1 (6 bases). The germline CDR1 and CDR2 sequences are DFQATT and SNEGSKA (reference sequence). This CDR3 spans 13 amino acids. Trimming took off 4 bases at V and 3 bases at J, with 12 bases between the two ends. The DNA for the CDR3 is TGCAGTGCTAAGATACAGGGAAAAGAGACCCAGTACTTC. Translating gives CSAKIQGKETQYF.

This chain links TRBV7-3 with TRBJ2-7; D may be TRBD1 (6 bases). Trimming took 3 bases from V and 3 from J, leaving 15 bases between them. Germline CDR1 reads SGHTA; CDR2 reads FQGTGA. The CDR3 covers 15 residues. The CDR3 DNA reads as TGTGCCAGCAGCTTTTTGACAGGTCCCGACTACGAGCAGTACTTC. Translating gives CASSFLTGPDYEQYF.

J is TRBJ1-1 and V is TRBV28; TRBD1 might be the D (5 bases). Germline V CDR1 and CDR2: MDHEN, SYDVKM. Between the trimmed V and J ends, which lost 6 bases and 7 bases, there was a span of 15 bases. The length of the CDR3 is 13 residues. The chain's CDR3 is CASRNPWGVEAFF. DNA for the CDR3: TGTGCCAGCAGGAACCCTTGGGGGGTTGAAGCTTTCTTT.

This clonotype came up many times. The chain recombines TRBV6-1 with TRBJ1-4; unclear D gene. V lost 6 bases to trimming and J lost 0 bases, with 11 bases between them. The CDR3 length is 15 residues. The germline V gene encodes CDR1 MNHNS and CDR2 SASEGT. The chain's CDR3 is CASSSGPATNEKLFF. CDR3 nucleotide sequence: TGTGCCAGCAGCTCCGGACCAGCAACTAATGAAAAACTGTTTTTT.

The gene calls are TRBV29-1 and TRBJ2-5; a weak D match, TRBD1 (5 bases). The V end lost 2 bases, the J end lost 2 bases, and 12 bases lay between the germline ends. Germline loops: CDR1 SQVTM, CDR2 ANQGSEA. The CDR3 totals 14 residues. Here the CDR3 DNA reads TGCAGCGTTGAACGAGGACAAAAACAAGAGACCCAGTACTTC. This codes for CSVERGQKQETQYF.

This clonotype showed up many times. The gene calls are TRBV5-5 and TRBJ2-6; 9 bases are a match to TRBD1. CDR3 length: 17 amino acids. Trimming at V came to 4 bases and at J to 2 bases, leaving 7 bases not matched to a gene. CDR1 is SGHKS, CDR2 YYEKEE, per germline (reference sequence). The CDR3 DNA reads TGTGCCAGCAGCCGAATCACAGGGGGCCCTGGGGCCAACGTCCTGACTTTC. This codes for CASSRITGGPGANVLTF.

This clonotype was seen once. The chain employs TRBV29-1 and TRBJ2-7; TRBD1 aligns across 9 bases. This CDR3 has 15 residues. Per germline, CDR1 SQVTM and CDR2 ANQGSEA. V was clipped by 4 bases and J by 3 bases; unmatched bases: 10. For the CDR3, the DNA is TGCAGCGTTGGAGAGCGAGGGACAGGGAGCTACGAGCAGTACTTC. This sequence encodes CSVGERGTGSYEQYF.

V gene TRBV24-1 combines with J gene TRBJ2-7; 9 bases are shared with TRBD2. The CDR3 has 18 amino acids. Germline CDR1 and CDR2: KGHDR and SFDVKD. J gave up 2 bases and V 10 bases, and 20 bases lay outside the gene matches. Written as DNA, the CDR3 is TGTGCCACACTGGCCCCGACTAGCGGCGACCCAACAACCTACGAGCAGTACTTC. Protein: CATLAPTSGDPTTYEQYF.

This chain uses TRBV29-1 with TRBJ2-1, with 9 bases aligning to TRBD2. CDR1 and CDR2 (germline): SQVTM, ANQGSEA. The CDR3 extends over 14 amino acids. After removal of 7 bases from V and 9 bases from J, the junction contained 13 bases not matched to a gene. The CDR3 spells CSATQAGGPGEQFF. CDR3 in DNA: TGCAGCGCCACCCAGGCGGGGGGGCCGGGTGAGCAGTTCTTC.

The rearrangement uses TRBV15 and TRBJ1-2; D perhaps matches TRBD1 (5 bases). Trimming left V 0 bases short and J 7 bases short, with 12 bases between. The V gene's germline CDR1 is LNHNV and CDR2 YYDKDF (reference sequence). The CDR3 loop spans 14 amino acids. In nucleotides, the CDR3 is TGTGCCACCAGCAGAGATACCGGGGGGGGTGGCTACACCTTC. This codes for CATSRDTGGGGYTF. The full variable domain, rest sourced from reference TRBV15 and TRBJ1-2, is DAMVIQNPRYQVTQFGKPVTLSCSQTLNHNVMYWYQQKSSQAPKLLFHYYDKDFNNEADTPDNFQSRRPNTSFCFLDIRSPGLGDTAMYLCATSRDTGGGGYTFGSGTRLTVV.

This clonotype was observed a few times. This chain links TRBV2 with TRBJ2-7, with D possibly being TRBD2 (6 bases). With 4 bases removed from V and 3 bases from J, the gap between germline ends came to 13 bases. The CDR3 contains 14 residues. Per the germline V gene, CDR1 is SNHLY and CDR2 is FYNNEI. As DNA, the CDR3 is TGTGCCAGCAGTGGACTAGGGAGTTACTACGAGCAGTACTTC. Translated, it gives CASSGLGSYYEQYF.

The V gene is TRBV12-3 or TRBV12-4, the J gene TRBJ1-1, with D tentatively TRBD1 (6 bases). The V gene lost 8 bases and the J gene lost 11 bases, with 15 bases spanning the gap. The CDR3 has 11 amino acids. CDR3 coding DNA: TGTGCCAGCCTGGGGGGGCTTGGCGCTTTCTTT. It yields the protein CASLGGLGAFF.

For the CDR3, the DNA is TGTGCCAGCAACTCGGGGCGCAGGATGAACACTGAAGCTTTCTTT. This codes for CASNSGRRMNTEAFF. The chain employs TRBV12-3 or TRBV12-4 and TRBJ1-1; D is possibly TRBD1 (5 bases). There are 15 residues in the CDR3. V was shortened by 7 bases and J by 0 bases, with 15 bases between the two germline ends.

This clonotype was recorded a few times. This sequence joins TRBV5-4 and TRBJ2-3; 8 positions match TRBD2. The length of the CDR3 is 17 residues. With 2 bases clipped from V and 7 bases from J, the junction kept 15 bases outside the gene matches. Germline V gives CDR1 SGHNT, CDR2 YYREEE (reference sequence). CDR3 coding DNA: TGTGCCAGCAGCTTTGGGCAGCGGGGGATCCCCGGGAATACGCAGTATTTT. Protein sequence: CASSFGQRGIPGNTQYF.

The CDR3 is CRAGQGWGQGNEQFF. The CDR3 coding sequence is TGCAGAGCCGGTCAAGGTTGGGGACAGGGGAATGAGCAGTTCTTC. The rearrangement uses TRBV20-1 and TRBJ2-1; 10 bases map to TRBD1. The germline V gene has CDR1 DFQATT and CDR2 SNEGSKA (reference sequence). This CDR3 spans 15 amino acids.

The J gene is TRBJ2-7, the V gene TRBV9; no firm D call. V lost 0 bases to trimming and J lost 3 bases, with 10 bases between them. Germline V gives CDR1 SGDLS, CDR2 YYNGEE. The CDR3 totals 14 residues. CDR3 in amino acids: CASSVAGQHYEQYF. DNA of the CDR3: TGTGCCAGCAGCGTAGCTGGTCAGCACTACGAGCAGTACTTC.

The chain joins TRBV25-1 to TRBJ1-1, with D perhaps matching TRBD1 (5 bases). V gave up 1 base and J gave up 1 base, with 13 bases separating them. This CDR3 spans 16 amino acids. Germline values: CDR1 MGHDK, CDR2 SYGVNS. The CDR3 spells CASSESRGRPNTEAFF. DNA for the CDR3: TGTGCCAGCAGTGAATCAAGGGGCAGACCGAACACTGAAGCTTTCTTT.

The chain uses TRBV20-1 and TRBJ1-5; maybe TRBD1 (5 bases). Looked up from germline, CDR1 is DFQATT and CDR2 is SNEGSKA (reference sequence). CDR3 length: 17 amino acids. The V and J ends lost 0 bases and 1 base respectively, with 16 bases between them. DNA for the CDR3: TGCAGTGCTAGAGACAGGCAGGGCCGTCTGAGCAATCAGCCCCAGCATTTT. It specifies CSARDRQGRLSNQPQHF.